The T cell receptor (beta chain) described here comes from a study of blood T cell repertoires in COVID-19 (dated by TCRdb to the early 2020s). For the wider study: The collaborator samples originated in the United States, Italy and Spain and spanned the acute and convalescent phases of COVID-19. Deeply sampled blood TCRbeta repertoires from subjects exposed to, actively infected with, or recovered from COVID-19 were included in the dataset. Where HLA class I and class II types were available, the types were taken from metadata supplied by the sample provider, not from assay-based typing. Sample metadata almost always included a de-identified subject ID, COVID-19 status, age in years and sex. The repertoires were released in a freely available public database intended as a resource for research on the immune response to SARS-CoV-2. The material from the prospective study consisted of cDNA or gDNA derived from T cells, B-cell-depleted T cells, or PBMCs. Samples came from the ongoing ImmuneRACE study (first 160 participants) plus 1,254 subjects from 6 global collaborators.

V loses 0 bases of germline sequence and J loses 6 bases, and the interval between the two ends is 12 bases. CDR1 and CDR2 are drawn from the germline V gene: MNHEY, SVGEGT. The CDR3 covers 16 residues, taking in both the cysteine and the phenylalanine. The read is trimmed to its CDR3 DNA, 48 bases read in frame from base 1. TCRbeta CDR3 regions were amplified from genomic DNA by means of the immunoSEQ Assay, a bias-controlled multiplex PCR. In the paper's pipeline: Within the assay, amplification of reference gene primers was used to estimate how many nucleated cells each sample contained. To quantify the absolute abundance of each unique TCRbeta CDR3 rearrangement, sequence reads were collapsed and filtered. For each sample, productive Simpson clonality was calculated by taking the square root of Simpson's diversity index across productive rearrangements. TCRdb obtained this table from immuneACCESS and retained in-frame rearrangements with V and J assigned. These tables miss some clones; where compared with another copy, unresolved V genes account for less than half of the shortfall, and the remainder is unexplained. The V and J calls and clone size come from that table; D and trimming were worked out from the DNA. The sample table lists roughly 300,000 clones, around 86% of them with a count of one. The ten largest account for approximately 4.6% of the sample.

As regards this clone: This clone's antigen is unknown. No much larger clone is present one base from it, and per-base qualities are unavailable.

General study outcomes and caveats: The quantity of clinical and demographic metadata differed by source and by participant and was supplied without curation.

Participants in the prospective study were enrolled through a virtual design, were aged about 18 to 90 years, and lived in roughly 24 United States geographic areas. In the prospective study, cohorts were assigned on the basis of participant-reported clinical history obtained from a screening survey and a study questionnaire. In the prospective study, mobile phlebotomists collected whole blood, serum and a nasopharyngeal or oropharyngeal swab from each participant. Additional blood draws and questionnaires over an approximately 2-month period could optionally be provided by prospective study participants. Before DNA extraction, blood samples from the prospective study were shipped at room temperature or frozen.

The chain is assembled from TRBV6-2 or TRBV6-3 and TRBJ1-6; TRBD1 is a weak D gene call, 5 bases matching. The receptor's source is a woman aged 40 to 50 with acute COVID-19. The specimen sequenced was PBMCs or T cells enriched from blood (not recorded which). The nucleotide sequence is TGTGCCAGCAGTTACTCGGGGCGCTTCGGTAATTCACCCCTCCACTTT. Translated, this gives CASSYSGRFGNSPLHF.